The 21 T cell receptor beta chains listed next were all sequenced from one sample in a study of beta chain features in type 1 diabetes. Investigators reverse transcribed all isolated RNA, so they sequenced expressed TCRB transcripts. The data were produced by immunoSEQ multiplex PCR, yet TCRdb's version contains in-frame clones alone and is incomplete. The sample holds 130,000 to 150,000 clones, around a tenth seen once. Sequenced: central memory CD4+ T cells from blood. Receptors were obtained from a young man in good health.

In DNA form, the CDR3 reads TGTGCCAGCAGTCCGCATACAGGTTACAATGAGCAGTTCTTC. This gives the protein CASSPHTGYNEQFF. This chain links TRBV27 with TRBJ2-1; D is perhaps TRBD1 (5 bases). CDR3 length: 14 amino acids. Per germline, CDR1 MNHEY and CDR2 SMNVEV (reference sequence). V was cut by 5 bases and J by 4 bases, with 12 bases left in between.

This clone was found a few times. V usage is TRBV11-1 and J usage is TRBJ2-3; 11 positions match TRBD1. J was trimmed by 3 bases and V by 3 bases; bases with no gene match: 11. CDR1 and CDR2 from the germline V gene are SGHAT and FQDESV (reference sequence). CDR3 length: 18 residues. The CDR3 coding sequence is TGTGCCAGCAGCTTCGGACAGGGGGCCGTAATGGGAACAGATACGCAGTATTTT. As protein: CASSFGQGAVMGTDTQYF.

The sample holds a few counts of this clone. The chain recombines TRBV18 with TRBJ2-3; 9 bases are a match to TRBD2. The CDR3 contains 15 residues. V dropped 3 bases and J dropped 3; count of bases not matched to a gene: 4. The germline V gene encodes CDR1 KGHSH and CDR2 LQKENI. Here the CDR3 DNA reads TGTGCCAGCTCACCCCCGGGACTAGCTACAGATACGCAGTATTTT. Residues: CASSPPGLATDTQYF.

The rearrangement uses TRBV7-9 and TRBJ1-3; possibly TRBD1 for D (6 bases). V dropped 5 bases and J dropped 4 bases, with 12 bases sitting between them. CDR3 size: 14 residues. Germline V gives CDR1 SEHNR, CDR2 FQNEAQ (reference sequence). The CDR3 spells CASSGRTAGNTIYF. CDR3 sequence (DNA): TGTGCCAGCAGCGGCCGGACAGCCGGAAACACCATATATTTT.

This clone was observed a few times. V gene TRBV7-2 combines with J gene TRBJ2-1; 12 positions agree with TRBD2. CDR1 and CDR2 (germline): SGHTA, FQGNSA. Trimming cost V 2 bases and J 2 bases; bases outside gene matches: 1. CDR3 length: 16 residues. The CDR3 sequence: CASSLSSGGAYNEQFF. As DNA, the CDR3 is TGTGCCAGCAGCTTATCTAGCGGGGGGGCCTACAATGAGCAGTTCTTC.

This clone was observed a handful of times. This chain links TRBV7-8 with TRBJ1-6, with 7 bases matching TRBD1. Germline lookup yields CDR1 SGHVS and CDR2 FQNEAQ. J gave up 6 bases and V 0 bases, and 2 bases lay outside the gene matches. The CDR3 runs 15 residues. The CDR3 sequence: CASSLAPGGNSPLHF. CDR3 DNA sequence: TGTGCCAGCAGCTTAGCGCCAGGGGGTAATTCACCCCTCCACTTT. The full variable domain, its missing parts supplied by reference TRBV7-8 and TRBJ1-6, is GAGVSQSPRYKVAKRGQDVALRCDPISGHVSLFWYQQALGQGPEFLTYFQNEAQLDKSGLPSDRFFAERPEGSVSTLKIQRTQQEDSAVYLCASSLAPGGNSPLHFGNGTRLTVT.

This clone came up a few times. This chain connects TRBV10-3 to TRBJ2-7; D is unresolved. V was trimmed by 8 bases and J by 2 bases, leaving 10 bases between them. The germline gives CDR1 ENHRY, CDR2 SYGVKD. The CDR3 length is 12 residues. As DNA, the CDR3 is TGTGCCATCGGGCAGGCTACCTACGAGCAGTACTTC. This codes for CAIGQATYEQYF.

V and J are TRBV6-1 and TRBJ2-7; TRBD1 might be the D (6 bases). Per the germline V gene, CDR1 is MNHNS and CDR2 is SASEGT. The CDR3 covers 12 residues. The V and J ends lost 7 bases and 5 bases respectively, with 12 bases between them. The CDR3 region has the DNA TGTGCCAGCATGAATGGGGGCCACGAGCAGTACTTC. Residues: CASMNGGHEQYF.

Turning to this clone: A read error may account for a junction end that differs from germline. This chain connects TRBV19 to TRBJ1-5; 7 bases agree with TRBD1. CDR3 length equals 17 residues. Germline V gene sequence: CDR1 LNHDA, CDR2 SQIVND (reference sequence). DNA for the CDR3: TGTGCCAGTAGTTTAGACCGGGACAGTATAGGCAATCAGCCCCAGCATTTT. This sequence encodes CASSLDRDSIGNQPQHF.

This clone has a handful of counts. The chain links TRBV6-6 to TRBJ2-4; D might be TRBD1 (6 bases). The V end was cut by 8 bases, the J end by 3 bases, with 20 bases between. The CDR3 runs 16 residues. Germline V gene data show CDR1 as MNHNY and CDR2 as SVGAGI (reference sequence). The CDR3 sequence: CASSYPAGAGKNIQYF. For the CDR3, the DNA is TGTGCCAGCTCTTACCCGGCAGGGGCGGGCAAAAACATTCAGTACTTC.

At least ten counts were recorded for this clone. The chain recombines TRBV4-3 with TRBJ2-7; D is perhaps TRBD1 (6 bases). This CDR3 is built from 16 residues. Trimming shortened V by 1 base and J by 3 bases, and 16 bases separated the two germline ends. Germline loops: CDR1 LGHNA, CDR2 YSLEER. CDR3 in DNA: TGCGCCAGCAGCCAAGGTGCCAGGGGAATGAGCTACGAGCAGTACTTC. Its protein product is CASSQGARGMSYEQYF.

This clone was recorded a few times. This rearrangement joins TRBV7-2 to TRBJ2-7; the D gene is possibly TRBD2 (5 bases). V was shortened by 6 bases and J by 7 bases, with 19 bases between the two germline ends. The CDR3 is 14 residues long. Germline V gene lookup returns CDR1 SGHTA and CDR2 FQGNSA. As DNA, the CDR3 is TGTGCCAGCAGTACTACCCGGGCCTCGGGAGAGCAGTACTTC. This sequence encodes CASSTTRASGEQYF.

Only a few counts were recorded for this clone. V usage is TRBV7-2 and J usage is TRBJ2-1; 13 bases match TRBD2. The CDR3 covers 18 residues. J lost 8 bases, V lost 5 bases, and 15 bases had no gene match. Germline V gene sequence: CDR1 SGHTA, CDR2 FQGNSA. The CDR3, as DNA: TGTGCCAGCAGCATACAACCAAGACTAGCGGGGGGTTGGGATGAGCAGTTCTTC. The encoded protein is CASSIQPRLAGGWDEQFF.

CDR3 sequence reads: CASQPGQGVGEQYF. Written as DNA, the CDR3 is TGTGCCAGCCAACCGGGACAGGGGGTTGGCGAGCAGTACTTC. J is TRBJ2-7 and V is TRBV18; 11 bases align to TRBD1. Germline V lookup: CDR1 KGHSH, CDR2 LQKENI. The CDR3 totals 14 residues. The trim removed 8 bases at V and 6 bases at J, leaving 9 bases unmatched. Using reference TRBV18 and TRBJ2-7 for the parts outside the CDR3, the full variable domain is NAGVMQNPRHLVRRRGQEARLRCSPMKGHSHVYWYRQLPEEGLKFMVYLQKENIIDESGMPKERFSAEFPKEGPSILRIQQVVRGDSAAYFCASQPGQGVGEQYFGPGTRLTVT.

The chain uses TRBV6-1 and TRBJ2-3; 10 bases are a match to TRBD2. J was trimmed by 2 bases and V by 4 bases; bases with no gene match: 3. The germline V gene encodes CDR1 MNHNS and CDR2 SASEGT. There are 15 residues in the CDR3. The CDR3 sequence is CASSGTSGATDTQYF. In DNA, the CDR3 is TGTGCCAGCAGTGGTACTAGCGGGGCCACAGATACGCAGTATTTT.

This clone was recorded a few times. This chain links TRBV5-1 with TRBJ1-4; D not resolved. This CDR3 comprises 16 residues. CDR1 is SGHRS and CDR2 is YFSETQ in the germline V gene. V was clipped by 3 bases and J by 3 bases, with 15 bases between them. Here the CDR3 reads CASSSNLPGSNEKLFF. In nucleotides, the CDR3 is TGCGCCAGCAGCTCCAACCTGCCGGGATCTAATGAAAAACTGTTTTTT.

This clone showed up just a few times. The chain has TRBV4-2 and TRBJ1-2, with a possible D match to TRBD1 (5 bases). Germline CDR1 reads LGHNA; CDR2 reads YNFKEQ. The CDR3 has 13 residues. The ends were cut back, 3 bases at V and 6 bases at J, with 11 bases in the middle. Written as DNA, the CDR3 is TGTGCCAGCAGCCAGGGGCATGGTGATGGCTACACCTTC. Residues: CASSQGHGDGYTF.

This clone was detected a few times. The rearrangement uses TRBV4-2 and TRBJ1-2; 11 bases fit TRBD1. The germline CDR1 and CDR2 sequences are LGHNA and YNFKEQ. The V and J ends lost 4 bases and 8 bases, in that order; junction bases with no gene match: 9. The CDR3 spans 15 residues. CDR3 DNA sequence: TGTGCCAGCAGCCCAATGGGACAGGGGGTCGGCGGCTACACCTTC. Translated: CASSPMGQGVGGYTF.

This clone has a handful of counts. J is TRBJ2-1 and V is TRBV6-1, with D unclear. This CDR3 is 13 amino acids long. V was pared by 6 bases and J by 9 bases, with 15 bases between. CDR1 MNHNS and CDR2 SASEGT come from the germline V gene. CDR3 DNA sequence: TGTGCCAGCAGCGCAAATTACGCCGGTGAGCAGTTCTTC. Its translation is CASSANYAGEQFF.

The V gene is TRBV5-4, the J gene TRBJ2-3, with D tentatively TRBD2 (7 bases). V was pared by 4 bases and J by 5 bases, with 20 bases between. Germline CDR1 is SGHNT and CDR2 is YYREEE (reference sequence). This CDR3 has 16 residues. The CDR3 is CASSETGGLGGDTQYF. For the CDR3, the DNA is TGTGCCAGCAGCGAAACGGGGGGCCTCGGGGGAGATACGCAGTATTTT.

This chain joins TRBV19 and TRBJ2-6; D is perhaps TRBD2 (5 bases). This CDR3 region has 15 residues. The germline V gene encodes CDR1 LNHDA and CDR2 SQIVND (reference sequence). With 5 bases removed from V and 2 bases from J, the gap between germline ends came to 10 bases. In DNA form, the CDR3 reads TGTGCCAGTAGTTCGCGGGCCCCTGGGGCCAACGTCCTGACTTTC. Translation: CASSSRAPGANVLTF.